This T cell receptor beta chain was sequenced in a study of Ad26.COV2.S vaccination and SARS-CoV-2 variants. On the study more broadly: Ad26.COV2.S given intramuscularly, once or twice 56 days apart.

Study results and limitations: People who got the vaccine had more spike-specific TCR breadth than people who got placebo. The TCR breadth and depth analyses may have produced an underestimate of total T cell responses.

Some clones are missing from TCRdb's copy, which holds only in-frame ones; the method was immunoSEQ multiplex PCR. Here the sample spans under 600,000 clones, nearly 90% being singletons. The treatment is: over 15 received Ad26.COV2.S at low or high dose, single or two shots; several received placebo; per-sample allocation not given. The study sampled participants on day 63 after the first vaccine or placebo injection. A Boston donor was an adult aged 18-55 years. As for this clone: What it recognizes is unknown.

Sample: peripheral blood, taken in a trial of Ad26.COV2.S vaccine versus placebo. The sequence was obtained from a person aged 18-60 years who received the Ad26.COV2.S COVID-19 vaccine or a placebo.

The CDR3 nucleotides are TGTGCCAGCACCGCTGACAGGGTGAGCGGCTACACCTTC. As protein: CASTADRVSGYTF. This chain links TRBV12-3 or TRBV12-4 with TRBJ1-2, with 7 positions matching TRBD1. The length of the CDR3 is 13 residues. V lost 7 bases to trimming and J lost 8 bases; unmatched junction nucleotides: 10.